The 18 T cell receptor beta chains given below trace back to one sample, sequenced in a study of blood T cell repertoires in COVID-19. The table came from immunoSEQ multiplex PCR; TCRdb's copy has only in-frame clones and leaves some out. Among tens of thousands of clones listed, about nine tenths were seen once. The sample taken for sequencing was peripheral blood. These receptors all come from a man in his fifties or sixties with COVID-19, enrolled during active disease.

The chain employs TRBV14 and TRBJ2-3; D is uncertain. The CDR3 totals 13 residues. The V gene's germline CDR1 is SGHDN and CDR2 FVKESK. Trimming removed 6 bases at V and 1 base at J, with 8 bases between. CDR3 nucleotides: TGTGCCAGCAGAATTACAGGCACAGATACGCAGTATTTT. This sequence encodes CASRITGTDTQYF.

The rearrangement uses TRBV5-1 and TRBJ2-7; a possible D gene is TRBD2 (6 bases). Germline V gene data show CDR1 as SGHRS and CDR2 as YFSETQ. The CDR3 extends over 14 amino acids. The V and J ends lost 4 bases and 3 bases respectively, with 14 bases between them. CDR3 amino acids: CASSPDPDYYEQYF. The DNA of the CDR3 is TGCGCCAGCAGCCCCGACCCGGACTACTACGAGCAGTACTTC.

J is TRBJ1-2 and V is TRBV7-9; D gene ambiguous. This CDR3 has 11 amino acids. The germline V gene has CDR1 SEHNR and CDR2 FQNEAQ (reference sequence). Trimming left V 10 bases short and J 7 bases short, with 13 bases between. In DNA, the CDR3 is TGTGCCACAACGACTACAACTGGCTACACCTTC. It translates to CATTTTTGYTF. The full variable domain, in which reference TRBV7-9 and TRBJ1-2 provide the parts outside the CDR3, is DTGVSQNPRHKITKRGQNVTFRCDPISEHNRLYWYRQTLGQGPEFLTYFQNEAQLEKSRLLSDRFSAERPKGSFSTLEIQRTEQGDSAMYLCATTTTTGYTFGSGTRLTVV.

The chain is built from TRBV18 and TRBJ2-1, with 7 bases that match TRBD2. The CDR3 contains 15 residues. Germline loops: CDR1 KGHSH, CDR2 LQKENI. V was clipped by 5 bases and J by 5 bases; unmatched bases: 9. The CDR3 here is CASSAQRGSDNEQFF. The CDR3 DNA sequence: TGTGCCAGCTCAGCTCAACGCGGGAGTGACAATGAGCAGTTCTTC. The variable domain in full, with the rest retrieved from reference TRBV18 and TRBJ2-1, is NAGVMQNPRHLVRRRGQEARLRCSPMKGHSHVYWYRQLPEEGLKFMVYLQKENIIDESGMPKERFSAEFPKEGPSILRIQQVVRGDSAAYFCASSAQRGSDNEQFFGPGTRLTVL.

The chain recombines TRBV30 with TRBJ1-2; possible D gene TRBD1, 5 bases. CDR1 and CDR2 from the germline V gene are GTSNPN and SVGIG (reference sequence). The V gene lost 8 bases and the J gene lost 8 bases, with 12 bases spanning the gap. The CDR3 loop spans 10 amino acids. The chain's CDR3 is CAGAGRGYTF. The CDR3, as DNA: TGTGCCGGGGCGGGGAGAGGCTACACCTTC.

The genes are TRBV6-1 and TRBJ1-3, with TRBD1 as a possible D gene (5 bases). Trimming took 3 bases from V and 4 from J, leaving 19 bases between them. Germline V lookup: CDR1 MNHNS, CDR2 SASEGT. CDR3 size: 17 residues. The DNA for the CDR3 is TGTGCCAGCAGTGATGAGACAGCTTCCAAGGACGGAAACACCATATATTTT. This codes for CASSDETASKDGNTIYF.

The chain employs TRBV11-3 and TRBJ2-4; 7 bases agree with TRBD2. Per germline, CDR1 SGHNT and CDR2 YENEEA. CDR3 length equals 15 residues. V gave up 2 bases and J gave up 5 bases; unmatched junction bases: 6. The CDR3 DNA follows: TGTGCCAGCAGCTTAATGTCTGGGGGGGAAAACATTCAGTACTTC. Translated, it gives CASSLMSGGENIQYF.

The chain employs TRBV5-4 and TRBJ2-5; 8 bases are a match to TRBD2. The junction had 5 bases not matched to a gene; V was cut back by 4 bases and J by 3 bases. The CDR3 is made up of 14 amino acids. In germline, CDR1 is SGHNT, CDR2 YYREEE (reference sequence). The CDR3 nucleotides read TGTGCCAGCAGCCGAACTAGCGGCGAAGAGACCCAGTACTTC. Translating gives CASSRTSGEETQYF.

This clone is labeled medium-sized. The genes are TRBV28 and TRBJ2-7, with TRBD1 identical over 8 bases. V lost 11 bases to trimming and J lost 3 bases; unmatched junction nucleotides: 9. CDR3 length equals 13 residues. The germline V gene has CDR1 MDHEN and CDR2 SYDVKM. The DNA of the CDR3 is TGTGCCTCCAACTCGGGACAGGACTACGAGCAGTACTTC. The encoded protein is CASNSGQDYEQYF.

The chain uses TRBV5-1 and TRBJ1-6; 12 bases match TRBD1. With 3 bases clipped from V and 9 bases from J, the junction kept 10 bases outside the gene matches. This CDR3 is built from 17 residues. The germline V gene has CDR1 SGHRS and CDR2 YFSETQ. The CDR3, as DNA: TGCGCCAGCAGCTCCTCGGGACAGGGGGCAACAGGTTCACCCCTCCACTTT. Protein sequence: CASSSSGQGATGSPLHF. The full variable domain, its missing parts supplied by reference TRBV5-1 and TRBJ1-6, is KAGVTQTPRYLIKTRGQQVTLSCSPISGHRSVSWYQQTPGQGLQFLFEYFSETQRNKGNFPGRFSGRQFSNSRSEMNVSTLELGDSALYLCASSSSGQGATGSPLHFGNGTRLTVT.

This clone showed up just a few times. V gene TRBV12-3 or TRBV12-4 combines with J gene TRBJ1-1, with unresolved D. This CDR3 is built from 13 residues. V was cut by 7 bases and J by 1 base, with 10 bases left in between. The CDR3 reads CASKGGPNTEAFF. The CDR3 DNA is TGTGCCAGCAAAGGCGGCCCGAACACTGAAGCTTTCTTT.

This chain uses TRBV5-4 with TRBJ2-5, with TRBD2 matching over 12 bases. CDR1 and CDR2 from the germline V gene are SGHNT and YYREEE (reference sequence). CDR3 length: 16 amino acids. Unmatched junction bases numbered 7, after V lost 5 bases and J lost 2 bases. CDR3 nucleotide sequence: TGTGCCAGCAGTACCCCGACTAGCGGGGGTCAAGAGACCCAGTACTTC. It codes for CASSTPTSGGQETQYF.

CDR3 sequence (DNA): TGTGCCAGCAGTTTAGGAGGGGTCTCTGGGGCCAACGTCCTGACTTTC. Encoded protein: CASSLGGVSGANVLTF. The chain uses TRBV27 and TRBJ2-6; a possible D gene is TRBD2 (6 bases). The V end was cut by 2 bases, the J end by 0 bases, with 8 bases between. The CDR3 loop spans 16 amino acids. Germline CDR1 reads MNHEY; CDR2 reads SMNVEV (reference sequence).

This clone was seen a single time. This chain links TRBV2 with TRBJ2-1; 10 nucleotides line up with TRBD1. CDR1 is SNHLY, CDR2 FYNNEI, per germline. The CDR3 sequence is 14 residues long. V lost 3 bases, J lost 7 bases, and 3 bases stayed unmatched. The CDR3 nucleotides are TGTGCCAGCAGTGATGGACAGGGGGTAAATGAGCAGTTCTTC. Protein: CASSDGQGVNEQFF.

The J gene is TRBJ2-2, the V gene TRBV3-1 (or the pseudogene TRBV3-2); maybe TRBD2 (5 bases). Germline-derived CDR1 and CDR2 are LGHDT and YNNKEL (reference sequence). V lost 1 base and J lost 6, with 6 bases in between. The length of the CDR3 is 13 residues. This CDR3 reads CASSQVRAGELFF. DNA for the CDR3: TGTGCCAGCAGCCAAGTGAGGGCCGGGGAGCTGTTTTTT.

This chain links TRBV24-1 with TRBJ2-2, with D perhaps TRBD2 (5 bases). The V end was cut by 1 base, the J end by 5 bases, with 7 bases between. Germline V gene lookup returns CDR1 KGHDR and CDR2 SFDVKD. This CDR3 has 14 residues. The CDR3, as DNA: TGTGCCACCAGTGATTTCCGGGAAACCGGGGAGCTGTTTTTT. It codes for CATSDFRETGELFF.

Written as DNA, the CDR3 is TGTGCCTGGAGTCCGGACAGCTCTAGTGGCTACACCTTC. This gives the protein CAWSPDSSSGYTF. This chain links TRBV30 with TRBJ1-2; TRBD1 is a possible D gene (6 bases). With 2 bases removed from V and 7 bases from J, the gap between germline ends came to 14 bases. CDR3 size: 13 residues. Per germline, CDR1 GTSNPN and CDR2 SVGIG (reference sequence).

The rearrangement uses TRBV27 and TRBJ1-6; D ambiguous. Per germline, CDR1 MNHEY and CDR2 SMNVEV (reference sequence). The V and J ends lost 9 bases and 6 bases respectively, with 18 bases between them. The CDR3 has 15 amino acids. The chain's CDR3 is CASRGSARANSPLHF. CDR3 DNA: TGTGCCAGTCGAGGGAGCGCGAGGGCTAATTCACCCCTCCACTTT.